This TCR beta chain was found in a study of tumor T cells in aggressive B-cell lymphoma. Germline-derived CDR1 and CDR2 are MNHNS and SASEGT. This CDR3 has 17 amino acids. V was trimmed by 2 bases and J by 2 bases, leaving 16 bases between them. Sequencing used immunoSEQ multiplex PCR; TCRdb keeps in-frame clones, though not all of them. The table has roughly 9,900 clones, approximately 85% seen once. Sequencing was performed on tumor tissue. The chain recombines TRBV6-1 with TRBJ1-5; D is uncertain. The TCR was taken from an adult with diffuse large B cell lymphoma. This chain's CDR3 is CASSEPPTRGGNQPQHF. The CDR3 nucleotides are TGTGCCAGCAGTGAACCACCCACCCGGGGTGGCAATCAGCCCCAGCATTTT.